This T cell receptor beta chain was identified during a study of blood T cells in healthy people across ages (dated by TCRdb to between 2015 and 2017). Study-wide context: In model experiments, template switching captured about one uniquely barcoded TCR beta cDNA molecule for every two T cells. The donors were divided into four age groups: young (average approximately 17 years), middle-aged (around 41), aged (62) and long-lived (nearly 85). The study measured age-related changes in TCR beta repertoire diversity using deep sequencing normalized with unique cDNA molecular identifiers. To avoid experimental bias, donors of different ages were randomly spread across the sequencing lanes. Using the same blood draw, the study looked at two additional independent replicas of 1 million unique cDNA reads for two donors, one aged 18 to 30 and the other aged 80 or older. The full study reports these points: Bulk unsorted PBMC profiling prevented conclusive comparison of naive and antigen-experienced compartments. Observed TCR beta diversity per million T cells fell roughly linearly with age, and a significant reduction was already apparent by age around 40. Compared with the aged group, more naive CD4+ T cells, fewer expanded clones and increased TCR diversity were shown by the long-lived group, suggesting age selection. Observed TCR beta diversity correlated strongly with the percentage of naive T cells measured by flow cytometry. Because the CMV infection status of the donors was unknown, age-related changes in expanded clonotypes may potentially have been confounded. Estimates of total diversity based on one million sequenced T cells were considered lower bounds and underestimates.

Points on this clonotype: Its antigen remains undetermined. Nothing much larger sits one base from this clone, and base qualities are not available.

From a lookup of the germline V gene, CDR1 and CDR2 are SNHLY and FYNNEI. Trimmed from V: 6 bases; trimmed from J: 3 bases; junction bases lacking a gene match: 4. The CDR3 contains 15 residues, cysteine and phenylalanine counted. The sequence is cut down to CDR3 DNA, 45 bases in frame from base 1. Library creation used 5' RACE. Sequencing was performed on an Illumina HiSeq 2500. A second PCR of about 6 to 12 cycles was performed with a sample-barcoded 5' primer and a J-beta primer mix. A template-switch 5' adaptor carrying 12 random nucleotides introduced a unique molecular identifier onto each TCR beta cDNA molecule. Each sample yielded at least 2.5 million CDR3-containing paired-end reads. All of the RNA was converted into first-strand cDNA using the Mint cDNA synthesis kit, with a TRBC-specific oligonucleotide serving as the primer. Following uracil-DNA glycosylase treatment, all cDNA underwent a first 18-cycle PCR with the universal primers M1SS and BC2_uni_R. The source study handled its data this way. Each sample was normalized by randomly selecting 1 million high-quality reads, each carrying a distinct molecular identifier. Instead of being binned into consensus sequences, reads with shared molecular identifiers were discarded. CDR3 identification, clonotype clustering and error correction used MiTCR with a Q25 quality threshold and the strictest error-elimination algorithm. Lower-bound total TCR beta diversity was estimated with a nonparametric unseen species model using Euler transformation. The raw public reads went through TCRdb reprocessing: fastp at Q25, MiXCR clone calling, in-frame beta chains kept. Entries that share a CDR3 protein sequence are merged under the most common genes and DNA. TCRdb's processing, not the study's, gives the V and J calls here. The sample table contains around 800,000 distinct CDR3 sequences; only one count was recorded for roughly 53% of them. About 42% of the sample is held by the ten biggest clonotypes.

Donors were 39 systemically healthy Caucasian individuals from Russia aged roughly 6 to 90 years. Around 10 milliliters of peripheral blood were collected from each donor into EDTA-treated Vacutainer tubes. Ficoll-Paque density-gradient centrifugation was used to isolate PBMCs, with at least 7 million per sample. Trizol reagent was used to extract total RNA from the PBMCs, yielding at least 6 micrograms per sample. The percentages of naive CD45RAhigh/CD27high T cells were determined by flow cytometry on a PBMC aliquot from every donor. The V and J genes are TRBV2 and TRBJ1-4; the central 10 bases match TRBD1. This receptor was identified in a man older than 75 in good health. The sequencing sample was made of blood. The base sequence is TGTGCCAGCAGACGACAGGGGGCGGCTAATGAAAAACTGTTTTTT. Its protein is CASRRQGAANEKLFF.